This T cell receptor beta chain came from a study of cytomegalovirus exposure and HLA in healthy donors. The PCR ran on 60 Vbeta and 13 Jbeta primers. The repertoire was sequenced with immunoSEQ multiplex PCR; TCRdb's copy has only in-frame clones and lacks some. The sample contains approximately 160,000 clones, around 68% of which appear only once. Germline-derived CDR1 and CDR2 are SGDLS and YYNGEE. The CDR3 contains 17 residues. V shed 0 bases and J 3 bases; nucleotides not matched to a gene: 8. Source material: PBMCs. The TCR sequence derives from a woman aged 40 to 50 in good health and CMV-seropositive. The genes are TRBV9 and TRBJ1-3; 8 bases agree with TRBD1. For the CDR3, the DNA is TGTGCCAGCAGCGTAGCTCCAGGGGGCTTCCTTGGAAACACCATATATTTT. Its translation: CASSVAPGGFLGNTIYF.